This record concerns one T cell receptor beta chain sequence. Original methodology: Using reference gene primer amplification, nucleated cell counts were estimated. Produced via immunoSEQ multiplex PCR; TCRdb's table is partial and in-frame only. The V and J calls and clone size were taken over from that table, and D and trimming were inferred from the DNA. Here the sample spans tens of thousands of clones, about 88% being singletons. This sample was taken from a study of blood T cell repertoires in COVID-19. Study summary: Samples of COVID-19 (acute and convalescent) were obtained from the United States, Italy and Spain. Nucleic acid was either cDNA or gDNA, and it came from T cells, B-cell-depleted T cells, or PBMCs.

V lost 2 bases to trimming and J lost 5 bases; unmatched junction nucleotides: 4. Germline-derived CDR1 and CDR2 are MNHEY and SVGAGI. The CDR3 has 15 residues. The J gene is TRBJ2-1, the V gene TRBV6-5, with TRBD2 matching 9 bases. Sequencing was performed on peripheral blood. This clonotype originated in a man aged 65 to 79 with acute or convalescent COVID-19. CDR3 nucleotides: TGTGCCAGCAGTTACGGCCTAGCGGGGAACAATGAGCAGTTCTTC. Its protein product is CASSYGLAGNNEQFF.